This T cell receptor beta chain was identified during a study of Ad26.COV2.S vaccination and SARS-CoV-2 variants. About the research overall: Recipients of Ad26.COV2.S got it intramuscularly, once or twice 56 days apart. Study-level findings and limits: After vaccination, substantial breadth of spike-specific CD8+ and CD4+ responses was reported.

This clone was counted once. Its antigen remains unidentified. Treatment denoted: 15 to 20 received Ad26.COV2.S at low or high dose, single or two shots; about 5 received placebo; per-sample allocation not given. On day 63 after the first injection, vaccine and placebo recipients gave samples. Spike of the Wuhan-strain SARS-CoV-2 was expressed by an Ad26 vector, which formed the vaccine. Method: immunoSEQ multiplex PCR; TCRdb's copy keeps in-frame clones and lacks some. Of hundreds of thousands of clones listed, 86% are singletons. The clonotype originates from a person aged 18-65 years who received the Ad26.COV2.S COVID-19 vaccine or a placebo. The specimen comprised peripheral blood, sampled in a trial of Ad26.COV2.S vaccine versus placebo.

CDR3 residues: CASSFDRLSNEQYF. In DNA form, the CDR3 reads TGTGCCAGCAGCTTCGACAGGCTCTCAAACGAGCAGTACTTC. The V gene is TRBV6-2 or TRBV6-3, the J gene TRBJ2-7, with D possibly being TRBD1 (6 bases). V dropped 6 bases and J dropped 5 bases, with 17 bases sitting between them. Germline V gene lookup returns CDR1 MNHEY and CDR2 SVGEGT. CDR3 length: 14 residues.